This T cell receptor beta chain was found in a study of T cell changes during pregnancy in multiple sclerosis. TCRdb keeps only in-frame clones here, not all; method: immunoSEQ multiplex PCR. This table has 80,000 to 130,000 clones, around 93% appearing once. Germline V gene lookup returns CDR1 SGHDN and CDR2 FVKESK. The CDR3 extends over 16 amino acids. Trimming shortened V by 0 bases and J by 1 base, and 12 bases separated the two germline ends. The starting material was peripheral blood, obtained before pregnancy. This TCR was sampled from a female donor with multiple sclerosis, enrolled in a pregnancy study. The chain links TRBV14 to TRBJ1-1, with D unclear. The CDR3 nucleotides read TGTGCCAGCAGCCAAGATCTTGGGCAGACGAACACTGAAGCTTTCTTT. Residues: CASSQDLGQTNTEAFF.